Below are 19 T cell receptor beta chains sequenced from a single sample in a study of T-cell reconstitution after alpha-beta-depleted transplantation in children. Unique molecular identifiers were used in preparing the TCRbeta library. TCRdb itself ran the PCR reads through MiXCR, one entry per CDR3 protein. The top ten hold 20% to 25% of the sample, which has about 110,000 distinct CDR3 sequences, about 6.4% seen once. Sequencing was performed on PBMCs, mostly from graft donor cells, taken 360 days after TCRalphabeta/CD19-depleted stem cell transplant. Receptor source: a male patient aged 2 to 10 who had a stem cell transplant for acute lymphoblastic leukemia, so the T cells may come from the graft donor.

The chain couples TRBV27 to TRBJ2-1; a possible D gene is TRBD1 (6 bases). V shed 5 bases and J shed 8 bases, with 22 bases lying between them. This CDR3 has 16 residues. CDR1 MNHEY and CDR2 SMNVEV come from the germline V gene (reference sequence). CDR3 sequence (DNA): TGTGCCAGCAGTACTCTCCAGGGGCTCATGGGGGATGAGCAGTTCTTC. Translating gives CASSTLQGLMGDEQFF.

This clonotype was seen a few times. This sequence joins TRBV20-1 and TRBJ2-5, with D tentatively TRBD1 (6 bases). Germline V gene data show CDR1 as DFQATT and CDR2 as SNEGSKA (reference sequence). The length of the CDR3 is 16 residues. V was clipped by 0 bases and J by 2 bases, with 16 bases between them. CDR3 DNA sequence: TGCAGTGCTAGAGATTTAACAGGGCTTTCGCAAGAGACCCAGTACTTC. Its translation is CSARDLTGLSQETQYF.

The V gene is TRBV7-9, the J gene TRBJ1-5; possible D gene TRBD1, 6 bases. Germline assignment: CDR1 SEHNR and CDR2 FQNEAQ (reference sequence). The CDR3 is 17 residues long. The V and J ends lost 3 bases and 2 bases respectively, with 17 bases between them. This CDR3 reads CASSFLLEGGGNQPQHF. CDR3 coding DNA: TGTGCCAGCAGCTTCCTCCTGGAGGGGGGTGGCAATCAGCCCCAGCATTTT.

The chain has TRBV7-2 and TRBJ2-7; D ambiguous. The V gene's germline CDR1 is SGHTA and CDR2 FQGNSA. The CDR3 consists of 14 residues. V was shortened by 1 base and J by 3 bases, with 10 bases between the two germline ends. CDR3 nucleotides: TGTGCCAGCAGCTTAGAGGGCAGCCACTACGAGCAGTACTTC. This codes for CASSLEGSHYEQYF.

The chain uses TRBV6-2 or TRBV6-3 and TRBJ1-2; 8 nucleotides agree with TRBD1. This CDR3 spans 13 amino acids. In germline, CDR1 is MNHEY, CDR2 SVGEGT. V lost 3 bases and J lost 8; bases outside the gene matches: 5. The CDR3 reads CASSYGTGWGYTF. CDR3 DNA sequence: TGTGCCAGCAGTTATGGGACAGGATGGGGCTACACCTTC.

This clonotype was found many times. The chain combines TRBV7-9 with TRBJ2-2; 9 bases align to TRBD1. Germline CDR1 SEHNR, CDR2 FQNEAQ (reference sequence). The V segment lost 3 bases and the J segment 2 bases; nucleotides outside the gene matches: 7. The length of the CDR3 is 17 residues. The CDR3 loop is CASSFPGTGKNTGELFF. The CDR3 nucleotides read TGTGCCAGCAGCTTCCCCGGGACAGGGAAAAACACCGGGGAGCTGTTTTTT. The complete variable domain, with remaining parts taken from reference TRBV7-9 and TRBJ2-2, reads DTGVSQNPRHKITKRGQNVTFRCDPISEHNRLYWYRQTLGQGPEFLTYFQNEAQLEKSRLLSDRFSAERPKGSFSTLEIQRTEQGDSAMYLCASSFPGTGKNTGELFFGEGSRLTVL.

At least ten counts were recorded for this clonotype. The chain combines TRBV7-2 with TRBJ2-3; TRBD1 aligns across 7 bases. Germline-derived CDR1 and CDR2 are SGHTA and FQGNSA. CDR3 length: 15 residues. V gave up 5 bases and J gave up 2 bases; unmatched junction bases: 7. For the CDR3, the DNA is TGTGCCAGCAGCGTAGGGGACAGACTCACAGATACGCAGTATTTT. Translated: CASSVGDRLTDTQYF.

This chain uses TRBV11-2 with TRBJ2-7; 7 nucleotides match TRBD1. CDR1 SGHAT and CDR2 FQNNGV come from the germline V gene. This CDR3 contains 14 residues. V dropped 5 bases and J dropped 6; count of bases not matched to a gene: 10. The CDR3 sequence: CASSISTGAGEQYF. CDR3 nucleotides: TGTGCCAGCAGCATATCAACAGGGGCGGGCGAGCAGTACTTC.

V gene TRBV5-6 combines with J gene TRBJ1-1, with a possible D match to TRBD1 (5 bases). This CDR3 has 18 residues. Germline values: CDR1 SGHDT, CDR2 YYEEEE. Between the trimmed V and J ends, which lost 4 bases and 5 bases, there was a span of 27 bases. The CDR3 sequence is CASSRHSVGEGKITEAFF. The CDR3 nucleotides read TGTGCCAGCAGCCGACACTCCGTCGGGGAGGGGAAGATAACTGAAGCTTTCTTT.

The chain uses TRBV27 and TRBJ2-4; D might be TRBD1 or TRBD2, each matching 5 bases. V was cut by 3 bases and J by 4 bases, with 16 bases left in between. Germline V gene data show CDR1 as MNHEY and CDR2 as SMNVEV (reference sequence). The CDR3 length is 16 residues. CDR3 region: CASSFGTLTWKNIQYF. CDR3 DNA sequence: TGTGCCAGCAGTTTCGGGACGCTTACGTGGAAAAACATTCAGTACTTC.

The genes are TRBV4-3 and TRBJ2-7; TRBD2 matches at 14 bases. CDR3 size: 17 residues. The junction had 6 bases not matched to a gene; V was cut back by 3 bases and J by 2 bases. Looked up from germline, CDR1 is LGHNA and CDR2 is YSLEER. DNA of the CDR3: TGCGCCAGCAGCCAGGAACTGGGACTAGCGGGGGCCTACGAGCAGTACTTC. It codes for CASSQELGLAGAYEQYF.

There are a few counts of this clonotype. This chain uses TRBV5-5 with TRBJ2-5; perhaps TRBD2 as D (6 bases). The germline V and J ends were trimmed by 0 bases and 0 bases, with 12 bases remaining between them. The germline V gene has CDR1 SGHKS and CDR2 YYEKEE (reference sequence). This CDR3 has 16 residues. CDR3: CASSLVLAADQETQYF. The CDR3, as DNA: TGTGCCAGCAGCTTGGTGTTAGCGGCAGACCAAGAGACCCAGTACTTC.

The CDR3 nucleotides are TGTGCCACCAGCAGAATGCCCGGGGGGCGGGTGGACAATGAGCAGTTCTTC. Its translation is CATSRMPGGRVDNEQFF. The chain recombines TRBV15 with TRBJ2-1; weak D call: TRBD2 (7 bases). The CDR3 is 17 residues long. Germline lookup yields CDR1 LNHNV and CDR2 YYDKDF (reference sequence). Trimming pared 2 bases from V and 5 bases from J, leaving 19 bases between.

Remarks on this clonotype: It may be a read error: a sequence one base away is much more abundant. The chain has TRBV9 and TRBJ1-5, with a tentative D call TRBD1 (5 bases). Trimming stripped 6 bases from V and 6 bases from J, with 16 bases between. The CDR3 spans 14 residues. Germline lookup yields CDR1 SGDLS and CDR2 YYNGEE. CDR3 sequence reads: CASIAGRGTQPQHF. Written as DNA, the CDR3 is TGTGCCAGCATCGCTGGAAGGGGTACTCAGCCCCAGCATTTT.

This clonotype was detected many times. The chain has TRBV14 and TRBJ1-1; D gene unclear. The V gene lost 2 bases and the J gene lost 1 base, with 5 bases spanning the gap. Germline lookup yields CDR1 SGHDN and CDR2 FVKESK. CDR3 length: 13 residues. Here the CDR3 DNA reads TGTGCCAGCAGCCAATCAGCGAACACTGAAGCTTTCTTT. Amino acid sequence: CASSQSANTEAFF. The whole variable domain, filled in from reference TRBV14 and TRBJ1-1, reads EAGVTQFPSHSVIEKGQTVTLRCDPISGHDNLYWYRRVMGKEIKFLLHFVKESKQDESGMPNNRFLAERTGGTYSTLKVQPAELEDSGVYFCASSQSANTEAFFGQGTRLTVV.

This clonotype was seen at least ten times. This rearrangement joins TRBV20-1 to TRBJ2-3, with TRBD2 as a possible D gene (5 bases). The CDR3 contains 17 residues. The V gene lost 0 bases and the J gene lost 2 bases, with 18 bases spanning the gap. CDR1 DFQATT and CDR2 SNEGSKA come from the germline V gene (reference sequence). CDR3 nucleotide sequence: TGCAGTGCTAGAGATCTTAGGACTTGGGCTTTCACAGATACGCAGTATTTT. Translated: CSARDLRTWAFTDTQYF.

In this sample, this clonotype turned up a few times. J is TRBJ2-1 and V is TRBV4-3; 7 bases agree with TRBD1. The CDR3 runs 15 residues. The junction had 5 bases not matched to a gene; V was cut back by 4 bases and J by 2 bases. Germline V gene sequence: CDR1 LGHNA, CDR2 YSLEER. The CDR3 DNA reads TGCGCCAGCAGCCCATACAGGGGCACCTACAATGAGCAGTTCTTC. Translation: CASSPYRGTYNEQFF.

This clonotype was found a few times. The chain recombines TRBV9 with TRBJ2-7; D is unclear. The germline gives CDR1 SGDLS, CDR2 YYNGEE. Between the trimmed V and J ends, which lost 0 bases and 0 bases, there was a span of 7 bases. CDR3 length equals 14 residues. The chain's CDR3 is CASSVDWRSYEQYF. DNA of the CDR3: TGTGCCAGCAGCGTAGACTGGCGCTCCTACGAGCAGTACTTC.

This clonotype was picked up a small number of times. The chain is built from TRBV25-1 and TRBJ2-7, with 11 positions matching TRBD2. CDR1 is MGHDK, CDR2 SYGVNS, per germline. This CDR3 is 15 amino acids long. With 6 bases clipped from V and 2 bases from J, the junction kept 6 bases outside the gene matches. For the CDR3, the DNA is TGTGCCAGCAGACCGACTAGCGGGGAGGCCTACGAGCAGTACTTC. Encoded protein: CASRPTSGEAYEQYF.